This TCR beta chain was profiled in a study of shared clonotypes between healthy human individuals. Study summary: Each donor's CD4 naive and CD4 memory cells filled three plates apiece, CD8 naive two, and CD8 memory one.

Study-wide findings and caveats: An effect of sequencing depth on clonotype sharing among donors was expected. Naive subsets, compared against memory subsets, generally had larger estimated richness values.

Terminally differentiated effector memory CD45RA+ cells were excluded by CCR7 positive selection of CD45RO-negative cells. Note on this clone: The antigen remains undetermined.

The DNA input per sorted-subset replicate PCR was approximately 210 ng, corresponding to tens of thousands of T cell genomes. TCRdb's table, derived via immunoSEQ multiplex PCR, lists solely in-frame clones and lacks some. The sample contains millions of clones, about 95% of which appear only once. This CDR3 is 16 amino acids long. Germline assignment: CDR1 MNHEY and CDR2 SMNVEV (reference sequence). V shed 6 bases and J shed 11 bases, with 27 bases lying between them. The clonotype comes from a man younger than 35 in good health. V usage is TRBV27 and J usage is TRBJ2-3, with D perhaps TRBD2 (6 bases). Sequencing was carried out using naive CD8+ T cells sorted from blood. The CDR3 nucleotides are TGTGCCAGCAGACCCACCGGGACTCCCCCGGCCAAGGAGCAGTATTTT. This translates into CASRPTGTPPAKEQYF.